These T cell receptor beta chains were read from a single sample in a study of blood T cell repertoires in COVID-19. The assay was immunoSEQ multiplex PCR, and TCRdb's table has in-frame clones only and misses some. The profile shows fewer than 90,000 clones, about 85% of them singletons. Sequencing input: peripheral blood. The receptors shown here come from a male donor with acute or convalescent COVID-19. The CDR3 runs from the conserved cysteine through the conserved F or W. Each record gives: J gene, V gene, D gene, CDR3 protein, CDR3 DNA. A D gene is named only where the DNA matches it firmly.

TRBJ2-3 TRBV27 TRBD1 CASRARGRTDTQYF TGTGCCAGCAGGGCCAGGGGGCGGACAGATACGCAGTATTTT
TRBJ1-2 TRBV13 - CASSARDYGYTF TGTGCCAGCAGCGCCCGGGACTATGGCTACACCTTC
TRBJ2-7 TRBV19 TRBD1 CASSPRQGVTVQYF TGTGCCAGTAGTCCGCGACAGGGGGTTACAGTGCAGTACTTC
TRBJ1-3 TRBV10-3 - CATRSDSGNTIYF TGTGCCACCAGATCAGACAGTGGAAACACCATATATTTT
TRBJ2-3 TRBV6-2/TRBV6-3 TRBD1 CASSYPRQGALPDTQYF TGTGCCAGCAGTTACCCTCGACAGGGGGCTCTCCCAGATACGCAGTATTTT
TRBJ2-2 TRBV19 TRBD1 CASSIELQGTGELFF TGTGCCAGTAGTATAGAACTACAGGGGACCGGGGAGCTGTTTTTT
TRBJ2-3 TRBV7-2 TRBD2 CASSSLAGVLTSTDTQYF TGTGCCAGCAGCTCGCTAGCGGGGGTGCTTACTAGCACAGATACGCAGTATTTT
TRBJ2-7 TRBV4-1 TRBD1 CASSQPGQGIYEQYF TGCGCCAGCAGCCAACCGGGACAGGGAATTTACGAGCAGTACTTC
TRBJ1-2 TRBV6-5 - CASRDSANYGYTF TGTGCCAGCAGGGACAGTGCAAACTATGGCTACACCTTC
TRBJ2-5 TRBV11-1 - CASSLGGQGSETQYF TGTGCCAGCAGCTTAGGGGGCCAGGGGTCAGAGACCCAGTACTTC
TRBJ1-4 TRBV9 - CASSVDSATNEKLFF TGTGCCAGCAGCGTAGATAGCGCAACTAATGAAAAACTGTTTTTT
TRBJ1-4 TRBV5-1 - CASRAGGNSEKLFF TGCGCCAGCAGGGCGGGAGGTAATAGTGAAAAACTGTTTTTT
TRBJ1-6 TRBV7-8 - CASSGTLNNSPLHF TGTGCCAGCAGCGGGACACTGAATAATTCACCCCTCCACTTT